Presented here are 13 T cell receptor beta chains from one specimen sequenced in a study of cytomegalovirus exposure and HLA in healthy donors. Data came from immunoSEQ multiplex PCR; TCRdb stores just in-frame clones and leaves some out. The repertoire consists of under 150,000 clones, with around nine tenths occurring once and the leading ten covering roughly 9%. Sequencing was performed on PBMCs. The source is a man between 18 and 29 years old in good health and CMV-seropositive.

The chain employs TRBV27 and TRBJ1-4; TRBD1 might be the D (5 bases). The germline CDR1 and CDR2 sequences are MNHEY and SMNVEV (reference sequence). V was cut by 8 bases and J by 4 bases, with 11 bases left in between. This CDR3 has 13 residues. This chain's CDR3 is CASGGDFNEKLFF. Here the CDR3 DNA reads TGTGCCAGCGGGGGGGATTTTAATGAAAAACTGTTTTTT.

The DNA for the CDR3 is TGCGCCAGCAGCCAAAACAGGGTGCTAGGAGGCTACGAGCAGTACTTC. Amino acids: CASSQNRVLGGYEQYF. The rearrangement joins TRBV4-1 to TRBJ2-7; possible D gene TRBD1, 6 bases. CDR1 is MGHRA, CDR2 YSYEKL, per germline. The CDR3 covers 16 residues. Between the trimmed V and J ends, which lost 2 bases and 3 bases, there was a span of 17 bases.

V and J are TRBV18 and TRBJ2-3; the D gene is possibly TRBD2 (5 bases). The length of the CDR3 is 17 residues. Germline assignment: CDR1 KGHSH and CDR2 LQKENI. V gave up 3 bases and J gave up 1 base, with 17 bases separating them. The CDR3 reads CASSPPEAQRRTDTQYF. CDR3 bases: TGTGCCAGCTCACCCCCCGAGGCCCAGCGGCGCACAGATACGCAGTATTTT. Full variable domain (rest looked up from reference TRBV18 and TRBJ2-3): NAGVMQNPRHLVRRRGQEARLRCSPMKGHSHVYWYRQLPEEGLKFMVYLQKENIIDESGMPKERFSAEFPKEGPSILRIQQVVRGDSAAYFCASSPPEAQRRTDTQYFGPGTRLTVL.

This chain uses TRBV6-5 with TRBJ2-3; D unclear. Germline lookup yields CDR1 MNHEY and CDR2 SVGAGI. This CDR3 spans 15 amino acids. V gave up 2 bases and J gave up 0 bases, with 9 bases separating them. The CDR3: CASSYGPYSTDTQYF. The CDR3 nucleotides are TGTGCCAGCAGTTACGGGCCCTATAGCACAGATACGCAGTATTTT.

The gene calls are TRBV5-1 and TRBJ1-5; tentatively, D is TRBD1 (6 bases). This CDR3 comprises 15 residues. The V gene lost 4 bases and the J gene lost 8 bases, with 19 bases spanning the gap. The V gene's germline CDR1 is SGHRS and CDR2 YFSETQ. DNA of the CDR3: TGCGCCAGCAGCCAGGGAGACCCAGGGGTAGAGCCCCAGCATTTT. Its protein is CASSQGDPGVEPQHF.

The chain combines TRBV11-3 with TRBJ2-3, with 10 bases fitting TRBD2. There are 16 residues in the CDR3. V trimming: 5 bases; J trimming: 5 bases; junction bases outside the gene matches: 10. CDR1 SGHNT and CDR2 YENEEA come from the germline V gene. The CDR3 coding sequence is TGTGCCAGCAGCGCCTGGACTAGCGGCGCCAAAGATACGCAGTATTTT. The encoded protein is CASSAWTSGAKDTQYF. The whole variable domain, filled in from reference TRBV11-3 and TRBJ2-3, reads EAGVVQSPRYKIIEKKQPVAFWCNPISGHNTLYWYLQNLGQGPELLIRYENEEAVDDSQLPKDRFSAERLKGVDSTLKIQPAELGDSAVYLCASSAWTSGAKDTQYFGPGTRLTVL.

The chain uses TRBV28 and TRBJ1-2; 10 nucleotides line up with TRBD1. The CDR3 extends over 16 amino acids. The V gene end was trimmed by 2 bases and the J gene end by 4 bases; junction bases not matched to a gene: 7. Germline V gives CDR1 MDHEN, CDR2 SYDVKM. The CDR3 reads CASSLSFGTGAYGYTF. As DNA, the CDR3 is TGTGCCAGCAGTTTAAGTTTCGGGACAGGGGCCTATGGCTACACCTTC.

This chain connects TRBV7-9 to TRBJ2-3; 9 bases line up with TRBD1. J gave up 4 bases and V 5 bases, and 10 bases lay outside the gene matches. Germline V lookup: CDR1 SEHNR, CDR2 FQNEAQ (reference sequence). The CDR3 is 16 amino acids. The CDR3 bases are TGTGCCAGCAGCCATTGGGGGACAGGGAGCGCAGATACGCAGTATTTT. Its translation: CASSHWGTGSADTQYF.

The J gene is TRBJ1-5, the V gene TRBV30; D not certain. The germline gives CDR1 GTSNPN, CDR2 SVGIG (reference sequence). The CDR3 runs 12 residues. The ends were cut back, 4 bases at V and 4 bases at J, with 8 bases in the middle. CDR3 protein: CAWNLVNQPQHF. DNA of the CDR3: TGTGCCTGGAACCTAGTTAATCAGCCCCAGCATTTT.

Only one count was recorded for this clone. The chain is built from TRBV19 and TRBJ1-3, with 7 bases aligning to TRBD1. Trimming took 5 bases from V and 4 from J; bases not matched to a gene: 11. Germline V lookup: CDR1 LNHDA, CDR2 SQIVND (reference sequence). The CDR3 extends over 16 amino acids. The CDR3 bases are TGTGCCAGTAGTGCACAGGGGCGGGTAGCAGGAAACACCATATATTTT. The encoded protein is CASSAQGRVAGNTIYF.

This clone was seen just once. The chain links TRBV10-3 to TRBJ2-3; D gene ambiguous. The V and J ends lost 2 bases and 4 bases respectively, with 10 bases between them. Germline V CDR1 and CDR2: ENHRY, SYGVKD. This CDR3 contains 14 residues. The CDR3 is CAISEEKASDTQYF. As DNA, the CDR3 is TGTGCCATCAGTGAGGAGAAAGCATCAGATACGCAGTATTTT.

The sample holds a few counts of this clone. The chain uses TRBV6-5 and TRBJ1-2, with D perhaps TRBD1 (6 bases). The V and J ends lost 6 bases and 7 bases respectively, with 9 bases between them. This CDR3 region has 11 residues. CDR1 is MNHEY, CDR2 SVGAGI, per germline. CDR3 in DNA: TGTGCCAGCAGCCAGGGGTCTGGCTACACCTTC. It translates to CASSQGSGYTF.

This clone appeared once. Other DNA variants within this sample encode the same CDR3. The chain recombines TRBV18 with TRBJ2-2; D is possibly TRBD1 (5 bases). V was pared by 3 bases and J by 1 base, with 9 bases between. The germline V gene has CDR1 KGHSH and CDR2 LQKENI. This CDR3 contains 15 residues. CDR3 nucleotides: TGTGCCAGCTCACCTCGCACAGGGAACACCGGGGAGCTGTTTTTT. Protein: CASSPRTGNTGELFF.